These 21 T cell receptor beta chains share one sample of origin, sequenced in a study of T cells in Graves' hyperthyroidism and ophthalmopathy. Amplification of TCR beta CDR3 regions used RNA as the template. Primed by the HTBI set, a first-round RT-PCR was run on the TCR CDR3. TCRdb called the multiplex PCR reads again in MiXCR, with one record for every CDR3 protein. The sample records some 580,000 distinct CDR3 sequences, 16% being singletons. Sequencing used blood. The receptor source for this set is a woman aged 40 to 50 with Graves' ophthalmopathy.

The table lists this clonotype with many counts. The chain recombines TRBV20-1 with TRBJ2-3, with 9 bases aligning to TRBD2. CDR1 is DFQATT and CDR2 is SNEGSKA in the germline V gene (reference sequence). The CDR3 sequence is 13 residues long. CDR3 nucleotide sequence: TGCAACAATCGGCGGGGGGGCCCAGATACGCAGTATTTT. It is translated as CNNRRGGPDTQYF.

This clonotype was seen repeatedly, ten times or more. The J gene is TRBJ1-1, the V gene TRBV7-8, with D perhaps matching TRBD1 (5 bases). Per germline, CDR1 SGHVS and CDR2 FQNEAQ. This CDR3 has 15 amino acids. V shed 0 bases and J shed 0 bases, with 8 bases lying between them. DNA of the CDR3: TGTGCCAGCAGCTTAGCGTCAGGGTTGAACACTGAAGCTTTCTTT. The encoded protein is CASSLASGLNTEAFF.

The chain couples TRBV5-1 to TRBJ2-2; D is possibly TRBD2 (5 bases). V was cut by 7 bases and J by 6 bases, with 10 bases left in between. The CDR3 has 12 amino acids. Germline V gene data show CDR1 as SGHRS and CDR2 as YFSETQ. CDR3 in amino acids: CASGRPPGELFF. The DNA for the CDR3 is TGCGCCAGCGGGAGACCTCCCGGGGAGCTGTTTTTT.

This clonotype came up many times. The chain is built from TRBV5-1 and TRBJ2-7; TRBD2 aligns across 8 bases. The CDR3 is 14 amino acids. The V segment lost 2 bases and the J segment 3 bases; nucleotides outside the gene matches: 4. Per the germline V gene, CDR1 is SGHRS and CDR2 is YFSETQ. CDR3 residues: CASSFTGGYYEQYF. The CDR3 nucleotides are TGCGCCAGCAGCTTCACGGGAGGGTACTACGAGCAGTACTTC.

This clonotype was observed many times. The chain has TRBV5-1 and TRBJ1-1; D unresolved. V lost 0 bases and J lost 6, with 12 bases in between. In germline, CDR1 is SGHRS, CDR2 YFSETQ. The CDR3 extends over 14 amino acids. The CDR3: CASSLGDDSAEAFF. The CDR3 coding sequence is TGCGCCAGCAGCTTGGGGGATGACTCCGCTGAAGCTTTCTTT.

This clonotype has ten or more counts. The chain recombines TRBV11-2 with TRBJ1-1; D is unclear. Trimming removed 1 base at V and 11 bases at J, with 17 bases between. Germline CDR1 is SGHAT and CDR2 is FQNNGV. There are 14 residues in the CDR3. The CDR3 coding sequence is TGTGCCAGCAGCTTAGCGGTTCAGGACCCCGAGGCTTTCTTT. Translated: CASSLAVQDPEAFF.

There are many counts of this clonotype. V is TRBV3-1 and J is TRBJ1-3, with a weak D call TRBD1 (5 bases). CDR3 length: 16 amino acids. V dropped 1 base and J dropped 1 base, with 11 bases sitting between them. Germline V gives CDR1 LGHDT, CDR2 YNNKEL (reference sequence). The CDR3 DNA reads TGTGCCAGCAGCCAAGGGGGACGGGGATCTGGAAACACCATATATTTT. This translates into CASSQGGRGSGNTIYF.

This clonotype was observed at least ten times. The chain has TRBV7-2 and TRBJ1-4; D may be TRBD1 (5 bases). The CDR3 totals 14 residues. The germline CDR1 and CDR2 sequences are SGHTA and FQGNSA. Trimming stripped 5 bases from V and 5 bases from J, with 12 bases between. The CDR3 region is CASSPAGRNEKLFF. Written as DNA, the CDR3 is TGTGCCAGCAGCCCGGCAGGGAGGAATGAAAAACTGTTTTTT.

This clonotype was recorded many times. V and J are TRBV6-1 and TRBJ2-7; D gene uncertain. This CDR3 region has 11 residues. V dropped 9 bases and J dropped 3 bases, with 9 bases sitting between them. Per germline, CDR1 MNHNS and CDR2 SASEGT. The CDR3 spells CASGPYYEQYF. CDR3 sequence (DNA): TGTGCCAGTGGGCCCTACTACGAGCAGTACTTC.

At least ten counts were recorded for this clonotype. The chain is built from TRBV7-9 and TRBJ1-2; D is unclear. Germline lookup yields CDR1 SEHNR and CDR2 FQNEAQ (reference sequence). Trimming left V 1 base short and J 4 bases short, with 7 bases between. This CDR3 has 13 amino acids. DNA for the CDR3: TGTGCCAGCAGCTTAGATCCAGTCTATGGCTACACCTTC. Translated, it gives CASSLDPVYGYTF.

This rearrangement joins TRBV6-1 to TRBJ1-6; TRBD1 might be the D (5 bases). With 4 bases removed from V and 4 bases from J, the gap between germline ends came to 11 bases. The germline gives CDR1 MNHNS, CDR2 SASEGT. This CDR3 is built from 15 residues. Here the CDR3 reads CASSVAGRYNSPLHF. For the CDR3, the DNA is TGTGCCAGCAGTGTAGCGGGACGATATAATTCACCCCTCCACTTT.

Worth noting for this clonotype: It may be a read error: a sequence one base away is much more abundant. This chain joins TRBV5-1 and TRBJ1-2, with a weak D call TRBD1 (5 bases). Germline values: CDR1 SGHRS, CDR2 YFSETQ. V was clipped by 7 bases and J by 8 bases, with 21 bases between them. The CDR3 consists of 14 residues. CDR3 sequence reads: CASGPRVGIEGYTF. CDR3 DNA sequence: TGCGCCAGCGGCCCCAGGGTGGGGATAGAAGGCTACACCTTC.

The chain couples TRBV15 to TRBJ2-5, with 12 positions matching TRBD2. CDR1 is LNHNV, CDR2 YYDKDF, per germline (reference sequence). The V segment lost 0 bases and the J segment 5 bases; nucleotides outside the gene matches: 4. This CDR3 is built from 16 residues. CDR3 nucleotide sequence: TGTGCCACCAGCAGAGAAGGACTAGCGGGGCGGGAGACCCAGTACTTC. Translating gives CATSREGLAGRETQYF.

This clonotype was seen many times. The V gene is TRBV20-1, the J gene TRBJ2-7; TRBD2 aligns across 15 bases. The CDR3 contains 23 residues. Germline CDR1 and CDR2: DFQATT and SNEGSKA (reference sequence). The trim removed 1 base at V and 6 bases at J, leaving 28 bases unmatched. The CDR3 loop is CSARAHEGFTGIGLAGGPFEQYF. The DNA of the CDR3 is TGCAGTGCTAGAGCCCACGAAGGATTCACAGGGATAGGACTAGCGGGGGGGCCCTTCGAGCAGTACTTC.

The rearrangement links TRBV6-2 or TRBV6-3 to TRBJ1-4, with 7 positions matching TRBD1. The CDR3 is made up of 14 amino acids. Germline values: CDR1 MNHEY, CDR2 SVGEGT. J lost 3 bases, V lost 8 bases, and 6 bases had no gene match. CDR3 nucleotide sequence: TGTGCCAGCGAGCAAACAGGGGCTAATGAAAAACTGTTTTTT. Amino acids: CASEQTGANEKLFF.

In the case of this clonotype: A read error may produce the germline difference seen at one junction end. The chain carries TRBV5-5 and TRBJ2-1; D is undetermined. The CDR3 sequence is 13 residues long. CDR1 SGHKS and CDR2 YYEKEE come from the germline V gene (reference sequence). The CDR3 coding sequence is TGTGCCTGCAGCTTGGCAGAATACAATGAGCAGTTCTTC. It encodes CACSLAEYNEQFF.

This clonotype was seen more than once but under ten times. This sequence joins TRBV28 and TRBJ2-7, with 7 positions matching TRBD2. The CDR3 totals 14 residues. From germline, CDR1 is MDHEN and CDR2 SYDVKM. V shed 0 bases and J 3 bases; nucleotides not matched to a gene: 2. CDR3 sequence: CASSLWGGGYEQYF. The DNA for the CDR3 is TGTGCCAGCAGTTTATGGGGGGGGGGCTACGAGCAGTACTTC.

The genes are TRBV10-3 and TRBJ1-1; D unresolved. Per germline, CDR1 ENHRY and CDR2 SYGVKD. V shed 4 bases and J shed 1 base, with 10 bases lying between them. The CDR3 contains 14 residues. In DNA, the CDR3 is TGTGCCATCAGTGGTAAGGGCGGGAACACTGAAGCTTTCTTT. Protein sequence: CAISGKGGNTEAFF.

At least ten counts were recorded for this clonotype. The CDR3 DNA follows: TGTGCCAGCAGTCACCACGGGACAGGGGGCGTTGGAGCTGGGGCCAACGTCCTGACTTTC. Protein product: CASSHHGTGGVGAGANVLTF. J is TRBJ2-6 and V is TRBV28; the match to TRBD1 covers 12 bases. Trimming removed 5 bases from V and 2 bases from J; junction bases left unmatched: 13. This CDR3 is built from 20 residues. CDR1 is MDHEN and CDR2 is SYDVKM in the germline V gene. Complete variable domain (other parts from reference TRBV28 and TRBJ2-6): DVKVTQSSRYLVKRTGEKVFLECVQDMDHENMFWYRQDPGLGLRLIYFSYDVKMKEKGDIPEGYSVSREKKERFSLILESASTNQTSMYLCASSHHGTGGVGAGANVLTFGAGSRLTVL.

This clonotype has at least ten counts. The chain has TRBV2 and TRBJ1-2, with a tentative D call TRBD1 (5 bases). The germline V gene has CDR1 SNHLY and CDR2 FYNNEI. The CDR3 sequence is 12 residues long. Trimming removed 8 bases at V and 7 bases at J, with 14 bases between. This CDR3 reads CASLSGIAGYTF. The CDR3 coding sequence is TGTGCCAGCCTATCAGGGATTGCTGGCTACACCTTC.

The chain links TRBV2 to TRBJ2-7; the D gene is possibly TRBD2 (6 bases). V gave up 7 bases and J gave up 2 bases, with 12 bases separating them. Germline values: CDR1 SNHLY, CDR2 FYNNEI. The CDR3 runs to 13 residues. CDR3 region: CASTRDGTYEQYF. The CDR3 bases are TGTGCCAGCACGCGGGACGGAACCTACGAGCAGTACTTC.